The 13 T cell receptor beta chains below come from one sample, sequenced in a study of early stage breast cancer tumors. Some clones are missing from TCRdb's copy, which holds only in-frame ones; the method was immunoSEQ multiplex PCR. In the table there are about 69,000 clones, roughly 80% of which are singletons. The sequencing input was blood. These receptors were collected from a person aged 40-50 years with breast cancer.

This clone appeared once. This chain uses TRBV18 with TRBJ1-2; 9 nucleotides line up with TRBD1. The CDR3 loop spans 15 amino acids. Germline trimming cut 0 bases from V and 4 bases from J; bases unmatched to any gene: 3. The germline CDR1 and CDR2 sequences are KGHSH and LQKENI. For the CDR3, the DNA is TGTGCCAGCTCACCACCGGGACAGGGTATCTATGGCTACACCTTC. Amino acids: CASSPPGQGIYGYTF.

The V call is TRBV6-1, the J call TRBJ1-4, with D maybe TRBD1 (5 bases). There are 15 residues in the CDR3. Germline V gene sequence: CDR1 MNHNS, CDR2 SASEGT. Trimming left V 5 bases short and J 5 bases short, with 15 bases between. CDR3 coding DNA: TGTGCCAGCAGTCCCATTGAGGGGATGAATGAAAAACTGTTTTTT. This gives the protein CASSPIEGMNEKLFF.

V and J are TRBV5-1 and TRBJ2-3, with 13 nucleotides matching TRBD2. CDR1 and CDR2 from the germline V gene are SGHRS and YFSETQ. CDR3 size: 16 residues. Trimming took 4 bases from V and 8 from J; bases not matched to a gene: 10. The CDR3 DNA follows: TGCGCCAGCAGCCCCTCTGGACTAGCGGGAGAGGGTACGCAGTATTTT. Protein product: CASSPSGLAGEGTQYF.

This clone was recorded only once. The chain joins TRBV27 to TRBJ2-1; maybe TRBD1 (6 bases). Trimming took off 8 bases at V and 8 bases at J, with 13 bases between the two ends. Germline V lookup: CDR1 MNHEY, CDR2 SMNVEV (reference sequence). The CDR3 covers 12 residues. CDR3 sequence (DNA): TGTGCCAGCCCCTATAAGGGGGATGAGCAGTTCTTC. Protein sequence: CASPYKGDEQFF.

The chain couples TRBV19 to TRBJ1-1; D remains ambiguous. The CDR3 length is 13 residues. V was pared by 3 bases and J by 5 bases, with 10 bases between. CDR1 is LNHDA, CDR2 SQIVND, per germline (reference sequence). The CDR3 loop reads CASSIAGVTEAFF. CDR3 coding DNA: TGTGCCAGTAGTATTGCCGGGGTTACTGAAGCTTTCTTT.

The V and J genes are TRBV30 and TRBJ1-1; D is ambiguous. Germline CDR1 reads GTSNPN; CDR2 reads SVGIG (reference sequence). The CDR3 is made up of 13 amino acids. The chain's CDR3 is CAFLIYGDDEAFF. The DNA of the CDR3 is TGTGCTTTTCTTATCTACGGGGATGACGAAGCTTTCTTT.

V usage is TRBV19 and J usage is TRBJ2-2, with TRBD1 matching 8 bases. The CDR3 consists of 15 residues. Germline CDR1 is LNHDA and CDR2 is SQIVND (reference sequence). The V and J ends lost 4 bases and 7 bases, in that order; junction bases with no gene match: 8. The CDR3 bases are TGTGCCAGTAGTAGAGGACAGGGTGTGATCGGGGAGCTGTTTTTT. Translated: CASSRGQGVIGELFF.

The CDR3, as DNA: TGCGCCAGCAGACTAGAGTACAATGAGCAGTTCTTC. Protein product: CASRLEYNEQFF. This chain links TRBV5-1 with TRBJ2-1; tentative D call: TRBD2 (5 bases). Trimming shortened V by 5 bases and J by 4 bases, and 7 bases separated the two germline ends. The germline V gene has CDR1 SGHRS and CDR2 YFSETQ. The CDR3 has 12 amino acids.

This clone has more than one count but fewer than ten. This chain connects TRBV7-9 to TRBJ2-7; D possibly uses TRBD1 or TRBD2 (5 bases each). V gave up 5 bases and J gave up 2 bases, with 13 bases separating them. The CDR3 contains 14 residues. Germline CDR1 and CDR2: SEHNR and FQNEAQ (reference sequence). CDR3 region: CASSGKRGAYEQYF. The CDR3 DNA is TGTGCCAGCAGCGGGAAAAGAGGGGCCTACGAGCAGTACTTC.

The chain joins TRBV18 to TRBJ2-7; 7 bases fit TRBD1. The CDR3 contains 15 residues. Germline trimming cut 4 bases from V and 2 bases from J; bases unmatched to any gene: 8. CDR1 is KGHSH and CDR2 is LQKENI in the germline V gene. This chain's CDR3 is CASSLPGGGTYEQYF. Written as DNA, the CDR3 is TGTGCCAGCTCACTGCCAGGGGGTGGAACCTACGAGCAGTACTTC.

The rearrangement joins TRBV28 to TRBJ2-1; 10 bases are a match to TRBD2. This CDR3 comprises 18 residues. Germline V gene sequence: CDR1 MDHEN, CDR2 SYDVKM. V lost 2 bases, J lost 0 bases, and 7 bases stayed unmatched. CDR3 in DNA: TGTGCCAGCAGTTTACCACTCCCTAGCGGGAGCTCCTACAATGAGCAGTTCTTC. This translates into CASSLPLPSGSSYNEQFF.

The chain combines TRBV18 with TRBJ1-1; D is undetermined. Trimming removed 5 bases from V and 4 bases from J, with 14 bases in between. Germline V gene data show CDR1 as KGHSH and CDR2 as LQKENI. The CDR3 is made up of 14 amino acids. In nucleotides, the CDR3 is TGTGCCAGCTCAATCCCGACCGGATTCACTGAAGCTTTCTTT. Its protein product is CASSIPTGFTEAFF.

This clone was counted only a few times. V and J are TRBV7-9 and TRBJ2-5; 10 bases are a match to TRBD1. The CDR3 consists of 15 residues. Germline values: CDR1 SEHNR, CDR2 FQNEAQ (reference sequence). J lost 5 bases, V lost 6 bases, and 9 bases had no gene match. CDR3 loop: CASSSYGQGEETQYF. CDR3 coding DNA: TGTGCCAGCAGTTCCTACGGACAGGGGGAGGAGACCCAGTACTTC.